The text below deals with one T cell receptor (beta chain). Its matching antigen is unknown. These data come from a study of shared clonotypes between healthy human individuals. Study outcomes and limitations: What limited the represented genetic and exposure-history diversity was the small number of donors.

The V gene's germline CDR1 is SGHRS and CDR2 YFSETQ. The CDR3 totals 14 residues. Trimming took off 2 bases at V and 2 bases at J, with 11 bases between the two ends. Positive CCR7 selection of CD45RO-negative cells yielded the naive CD8 cells, and terminally differentiated effector memory CD45RA+ cells were excluded. Donors were healthy HIV-negative adults without recent acute infections or vaccinations. Profiling relied on immunoSEQ multiplex PCR, and the TCRdb table lists in-frame clones only, not all of them. The sample consists of 1.5 million to 2.5 million clones, about 95% of them appearing once.

The chain couples TRBV5-1 to TRBJ2-7, with a possible D match to TRBD2 (5 bases). The clonotype comes from a man younger than 35 in good health. The specimen was naive CD8+ T cells sorted from blood. CDR3 DNA: TGCGCCAGCAGCTTAAGAGCGGAGACCTACGAGCAGTACTTC. The encoded protein is CASSLRAETYEQYF.